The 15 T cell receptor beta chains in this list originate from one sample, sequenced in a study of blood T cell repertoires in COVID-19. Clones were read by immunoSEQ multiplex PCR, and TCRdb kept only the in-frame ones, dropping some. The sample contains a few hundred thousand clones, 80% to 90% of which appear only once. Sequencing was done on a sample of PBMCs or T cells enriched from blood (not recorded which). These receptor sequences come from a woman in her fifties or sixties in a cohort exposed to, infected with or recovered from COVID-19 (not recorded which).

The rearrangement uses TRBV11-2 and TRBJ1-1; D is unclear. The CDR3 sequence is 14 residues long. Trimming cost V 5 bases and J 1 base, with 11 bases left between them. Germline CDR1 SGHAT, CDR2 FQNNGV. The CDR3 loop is CASSRVQPNTEAFF. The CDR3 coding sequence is TGTGCCAGCAGCCGGGTCCAACCGAACACTGAAGCTTTCTTT.

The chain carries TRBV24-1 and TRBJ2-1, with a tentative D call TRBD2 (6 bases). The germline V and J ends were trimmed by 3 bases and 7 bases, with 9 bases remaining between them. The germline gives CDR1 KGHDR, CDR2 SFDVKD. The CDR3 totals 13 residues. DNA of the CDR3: TGTGCCACCAGTGATCCGACTAGGAATGAGCAGTTCTTC. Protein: CATSDPTRNEQFF.

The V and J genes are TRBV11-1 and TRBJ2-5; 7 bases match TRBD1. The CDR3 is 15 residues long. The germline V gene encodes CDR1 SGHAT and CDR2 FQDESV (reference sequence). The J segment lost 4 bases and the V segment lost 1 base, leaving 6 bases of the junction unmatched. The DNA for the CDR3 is TGTGCCAGCAGCTTAGTAGGGGGCAGGATAGAGACCCAGTACTTC. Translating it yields CASSLVGGRIETQYF.

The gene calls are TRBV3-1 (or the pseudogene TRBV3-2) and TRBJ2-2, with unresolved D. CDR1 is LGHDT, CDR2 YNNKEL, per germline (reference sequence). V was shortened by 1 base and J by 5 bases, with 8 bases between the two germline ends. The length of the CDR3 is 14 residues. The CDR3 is CASSQVQSTGELFF. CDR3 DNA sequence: TGTGCCAGCAGCCAAGTCCAGTCAACCGGGGAGCTGTTTTTT.

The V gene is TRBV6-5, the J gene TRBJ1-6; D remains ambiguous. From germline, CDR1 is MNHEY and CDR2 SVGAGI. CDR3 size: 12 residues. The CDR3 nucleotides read TGTGCTATAGGACTGACTAATTCACCCCTCCACTTT. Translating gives CAIGLTNSPLHF.

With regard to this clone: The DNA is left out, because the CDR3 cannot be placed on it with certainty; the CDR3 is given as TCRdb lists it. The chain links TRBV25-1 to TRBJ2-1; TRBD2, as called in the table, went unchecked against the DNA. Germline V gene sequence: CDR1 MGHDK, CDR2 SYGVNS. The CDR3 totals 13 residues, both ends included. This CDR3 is CASGSVAGGSGFF.

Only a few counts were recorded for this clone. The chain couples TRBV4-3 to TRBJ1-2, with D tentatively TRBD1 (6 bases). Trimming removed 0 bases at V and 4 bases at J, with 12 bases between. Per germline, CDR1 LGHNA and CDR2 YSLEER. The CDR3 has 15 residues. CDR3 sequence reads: CASSQEQDSLYGYTF. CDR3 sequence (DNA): TGCGCCAGCAGCCAAGAACAGGACAGCCTCTATGGCTACACCTTC.

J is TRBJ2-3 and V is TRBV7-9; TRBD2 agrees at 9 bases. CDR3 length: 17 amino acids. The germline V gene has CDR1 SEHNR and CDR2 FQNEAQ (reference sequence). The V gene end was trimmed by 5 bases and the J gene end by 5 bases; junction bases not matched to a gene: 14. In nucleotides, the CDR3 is TGTGCCAGCAGCCAAGGCGGGGGGGCCCCCCGGGGAGATACGCAGTATTTT. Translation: CASSQGGGAPRGDTQYF.

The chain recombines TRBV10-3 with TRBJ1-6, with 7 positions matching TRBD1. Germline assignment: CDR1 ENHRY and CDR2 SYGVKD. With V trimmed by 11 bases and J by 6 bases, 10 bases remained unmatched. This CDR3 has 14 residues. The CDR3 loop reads CASSSGTVNSPLHF. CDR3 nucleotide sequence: TGTGCCTCTTCCTCGGGGACAGTTAATTCACCCCTCCACTTT.

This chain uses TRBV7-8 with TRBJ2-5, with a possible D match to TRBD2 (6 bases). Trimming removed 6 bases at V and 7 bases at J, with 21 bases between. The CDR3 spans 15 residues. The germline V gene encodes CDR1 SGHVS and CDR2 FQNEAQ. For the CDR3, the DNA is TGTGCCAGCAGTCTGGGGACTCCGAACGGGGGGACCCAGTACTTC. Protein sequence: CASSLGTPNGGTQYF.

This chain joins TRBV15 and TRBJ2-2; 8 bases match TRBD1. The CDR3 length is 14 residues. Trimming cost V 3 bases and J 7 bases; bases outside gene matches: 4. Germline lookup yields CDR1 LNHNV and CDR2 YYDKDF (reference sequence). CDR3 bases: TGTGCCACCAGCAGGGACAGGGAAGTCGGGGAGCTGTTTTTT. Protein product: CATSRDREVGELFF.

CDR3 loop: CASSETSGGASYNEQFF. The CDR3 DNA sequence: TGTGCCAGCAGCGAGACTAGCGGGGGGGCCTCCTACAATGAGCAGTTCTTC. The chain couples TRBV7-2 to TRBJ2-1; 14 bases agree with TRBD2. CDR1 is SGHTA and CDR2 is FQGNSA in the germline V gene. V lost 5 bases and J lost 0; bases outside the gene matches: 3. CDR3 length equals 17 residues.

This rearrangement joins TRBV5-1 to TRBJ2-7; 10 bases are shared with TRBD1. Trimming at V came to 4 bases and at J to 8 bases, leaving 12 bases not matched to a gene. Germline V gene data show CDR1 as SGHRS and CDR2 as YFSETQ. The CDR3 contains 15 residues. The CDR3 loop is CASSQTGTGALQQYF. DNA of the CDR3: TGCGCCAGCAGCCAAACCGGGACAGGGGCTTTACAGCAGTACTTC.

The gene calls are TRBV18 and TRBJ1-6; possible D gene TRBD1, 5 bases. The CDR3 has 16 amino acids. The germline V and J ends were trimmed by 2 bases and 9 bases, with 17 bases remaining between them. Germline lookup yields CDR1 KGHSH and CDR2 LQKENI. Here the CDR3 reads CASSPNGQGTGSPLHF. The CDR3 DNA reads TGTGCCAGCTCACCAAATGGCCAGGGTACGGGTTCACCCCTCCACTTT.

CDR3 residues: CASSLTGTEAFF. The DNA for the CDR3 is TGTGCCAGCAGCCTGACAGGGACTGAAGCTTTCTTT. The chain joins TRBV6-5 to TRBJ1-1; 7 nucleotides match TRBD1. With 6 bases clipped from V and 5 bases from J, the junction kept 3 bases outside the gene matches. Germline CDR1 is MNHEY and CDR2 is SVGAGI. The CDR3 spans 12 residues.